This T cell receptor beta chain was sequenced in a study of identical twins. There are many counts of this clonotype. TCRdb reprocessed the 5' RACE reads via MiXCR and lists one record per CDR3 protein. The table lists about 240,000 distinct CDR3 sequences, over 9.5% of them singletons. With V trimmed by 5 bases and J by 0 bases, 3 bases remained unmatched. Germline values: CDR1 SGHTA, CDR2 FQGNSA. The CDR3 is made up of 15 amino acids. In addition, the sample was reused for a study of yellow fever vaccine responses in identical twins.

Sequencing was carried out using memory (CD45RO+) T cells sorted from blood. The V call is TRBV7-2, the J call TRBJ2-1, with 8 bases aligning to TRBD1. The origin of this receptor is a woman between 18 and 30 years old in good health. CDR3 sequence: CASSIDRGSYNEQFF. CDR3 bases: TGTGCCAGCAGCATAGACAGGGGCTCCTACAATGAGCAGTTCTTC.